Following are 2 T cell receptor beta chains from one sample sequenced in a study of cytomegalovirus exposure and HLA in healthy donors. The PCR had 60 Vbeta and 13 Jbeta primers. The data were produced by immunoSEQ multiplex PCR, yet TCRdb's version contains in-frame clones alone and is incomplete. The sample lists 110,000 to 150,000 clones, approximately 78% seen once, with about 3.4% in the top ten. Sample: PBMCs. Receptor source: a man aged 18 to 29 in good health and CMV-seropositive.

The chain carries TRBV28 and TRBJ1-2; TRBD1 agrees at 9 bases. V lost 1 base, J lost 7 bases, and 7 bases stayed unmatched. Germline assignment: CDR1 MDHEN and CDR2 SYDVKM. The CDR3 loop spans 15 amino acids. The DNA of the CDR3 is TGTGCCAGCAGTTTATATCACAGGGGGCAAAGTGGCTACACCTTC. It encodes CASSLYHRGQSGYTF.

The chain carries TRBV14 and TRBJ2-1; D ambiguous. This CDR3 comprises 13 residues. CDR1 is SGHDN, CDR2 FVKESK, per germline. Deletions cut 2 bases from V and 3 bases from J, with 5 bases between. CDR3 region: CASSQSGYNEQFF. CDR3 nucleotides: TGTGCCAGCAGCCAATCAGGCTACAATGAGCAGTTCTTC.